The next 27 T cell receptor beta chains were all read from a single sample in a study of blood T cells in healthy people across ages. A J-beta primer mix and a sample-barcoded 5' primer were used in a second PCR of about 7 to 12 cycles. One entry per CDR3 protein results from TCRdb running MiXCR on the 5' RACE reads. The sample carries about 1,800,000 distinct CDR3 sequences, under 30% recorded once. Sequencing was carried out using blood. All receptors derive from a woman between 25 and 40 years old in good health.

The chain uses TRBV7-3 and TRBJ1-2, with 10 bases matching TRBD1. CDR1 SGHTA and CDR2 FQGTGA come from the germline V gene. Trimming took 5 bases from V and 2 from J; bases not matched to a gene: 8. The CDR3 length is 16 residues. Here the CDR3 reads CASSQTPGQGNYGYTF. In nucleotides, the CDR3 is TGTGCCAGCAGCCAAACTCCGGGACAGGGGAACTATGGCTACACCTTC.

The CDR3 sequence: CAISDRAGNTEAFF. CDR3 sequence (DNA): TGTGCCATCAGTGATAGAGCGGGGAACACTGAAGCTTTCTTT. The V gene is TRBV10-3, the J gene TRBJ1-1, with D unclear. The CDR3 totals 14 residues. Germline loops: CDR1 ENHRY, CDR2 SYGVKD. Between the trimmed V and J ends, which lost 3 bases and 1 base, there was a span of 9 bases.

The V call is TRBV12-3 or TRBV12-4, the J call TRBJ1-5; 7 bases line up with TRBD1. Trimming took 6 bases from V and 2 from J; bases not matched to a gene: 4. The CDR3 length is 14 residues. Here the CDR3 DNA reads TGTGCCAGCAGAATTACAGGGGGCAATCAGCCCCAGCATTTT. Encoded protein: CASRITGGNQPQHF.

This clonotype was counted a few times. The CDR3 DNA follows: TGTGCCAGCAGCTTAGCGAGCGGGGGTGACATTCAGTACTTC. It codes for CASSLASGGDIQYF. The chain uses TRBV7-2 and TRBJ2-4, with TRBD2 matching over 8 bases. The CDR3 has 14 amino acids. The V and J ends lost 0 bases and 8 bases, in that order; junction bases with no gene match: 3. Germline CDR1 is SGHTA and CDR2 is FQGNSA.

This rearrangement joins TRBV2 to TRBJ1-6; D is possibly TRBD1 (6 bases). Trimming stripped 6 bases from V and 8 bases from J, with 11 bases between. Germline V gene lookup returns CDR1 SNHLY and CDR2 FYNNEI. The CDR3 sequence is 13 residues long. The CDR3 DNA follows: TGTGCCAGCAGGGACAGATGGGATTCACCCCTCCACTTT. The encoded protein is CASRDRWDSPLHF. The full variable domain, rest sourced from reference TRBV2 and TRBJ1-6, is EPEVTQTPSHQVTQMGQEVILRCVPISNHLYFYWYRQILGQKVEFLVSFYNNEISEKSEIFDDQFSVERPDGSNFTLKIRSTKLEDSAMYFCASRDRWDSPLHFGNGTRLTVT.

The chain uses TRBV7-2 and TRBJ2-7; a possible D gene is TRBD2 (6 bases). The V end lost 4 bases, the J end lost 5 bases, and 18 bases lay between the germline ends. The CDR3 has 15 amino acids. The V gene's germline CDR1 is SGHTA and CDR2 FQGNSA. Here the CDR3 DNA reads TGTGCCAGCAGCTCAAACCCCGGACTATCTGACGAGCAGTACTTC. Translation gives CASSSNPGLSDEQYF.

This clonotype was observed many times. V and J are TRBV18 and TRBJ2-5; a weak D match, TRBD2 (6 bases). Germline loops: CDR1 KGHSH, CDR2 LQKENI. The CDR3 is made up of 16 amino acids. Trimming took 3 bases from V and 3 from J, leaving 17 bases between them. CDR3 protein: CASSPLTGTAKETQYF. Here the CDR3 DNA reads TGTGCCAGCTCACCGCTAACCGGGACTGCAAAAGAGACCCAGTACTTC.

The chain combines TRBV14 with TRBJ2-5, with D perhaps TRBD1 (5 bases). The DNA end is more similar to TRBJ2-7, so the J call may be wrong. The CDR3 is 13 amino acids. CDR1 is SGHDN and CDR2 is FVKESK in the germline V gene. For the CDR3, the DNA is TGTGCCAGCAGCCGACAGATGGCCTACGAGCAGTACTTC. Its translation: CASSRQMAYEQYF.

This chain connects TRBV7-9 to TRBJ1-5; D possibly corresponds to TRBD1 (5 bases). This CDR3 spans 15 amino acids. Germline V gives CDR1 SEHNR, CDR2 FQNEAQ (reference sequence). The ends were cut back, 5 bases at V and 4 bases at J, with 15 bases in the middle. CDR3 sequence: CASSKMSGVNQPQHF. In DNA, the CDR3 is TGTGCCAGCAGCAAGATGTCGGGGGTAAATCAGCCCCAGCATTTT. Looking up the rest from reference TRBV7-9 and TRBJ1-5 gives the full variable domain: DTGVSQNPRHKITKRGQNVTFRCDPISEHNRLYWYRQTLGQGPEFLTYFQNEAQLEKSRLLSDRFSAERPKGSFSTLEIQRTEQGDSAMYLCASSKMSGVNQPQHFGDGTRLSIL.

A few counts support this clonotype. V gene TRBV3-1 combines with J gene TRBJ2-1; 7 bases are shared with TRBD2. Germline CDR1 is LGHDT and CDR2 is YNNKEL (reference sequence). Trimming cost V 4 bases and J 1 base; bases outside gene matches: 7. CDR3 length: 16 amino acids. CDR3: CASSPALAASYNEQFF. The CDR3 coding sequence is TGTGCCAGCAGCCCCGCCCTAGCGGCGTCCTACAATGAGCAGTTCTTC.

Turning to this clonotype: Mismatch with germline at one junction end may stem from a read error. CDR3 residues: CASSSRDSQSSPLHF. DNA of the CDR3: TGCGCCAGCAGCAGCCGGGACAGTCAGAGTTCACCCCTCCACTTT. The chain carries TRBV7-6 and TRBJ1-6, with 7 positions matching TRBD1. The CDR3 is made up of 15 amino acids. Per germline, CDR1 SGHVS and CDR2 FNYEAQ.

Many counts were recorded for this clonotype. This chain connects TRBV5-1 to TRBJ2-7; D might be TRBD1 (5 bases). Germline V gene data show CDR1 as SGHRS and CDR2 as YFSETQ. V was pared by 0 bases and J by 3 bases, with 16 bases between. The CDR3 is made up of 16 amino acids. Written as DNA, the CDR3 is TGCGCCAGCAGCTTGGTCCCAAAGGGGCGGAGCTACGAGCAGTACTTC. Protein: CASSLVPKGRSYEQYF.

The chain is built from TRBV6-5 and TRBJ1-5, with a possible D match to TRBD1 (6 bases). The CDR3 spans 16 residues. Germline V gene sequence: CDR1 MNHEY, CDR2 SVGAGI. V shed 11 bases and J shed 4 bases, with 24 bases lying between them. In DNA form, the CDR3 reads TGTGCCGGCGGCCTGGCCCGTACAGGGAAGAATCAGCCCCAGCATTTT. It codes for CAGGLARTGKNQPQHF.

This clonotype was seen only a few times. The chain uses TRBV4-1 and TRBJ2-3, with 8 bases matching TRBD1. J was trimmed by 0 bases and V by 4 bases; bases with no gene match: 12. The CDR3 is 18 residues long. Germline V gene lookup returns CDR1 MGHRA and CDR2 YSYEKL. The DNA of the CDR3 is TGCGCCAGCAGCCCGGACAGGGAGGAGAGCCCTAGCACAGATACGCAGTATTTT. Protein: CASSPDREESPSTDTQYF.

This clonotype was detected many times. The rearrangement joins TRBV20-1 to TRBJ2-5; 7 nucleotides line up with TRBD1. Trimming at V came to 3 bases and at J to 4 bases, leaving 5 bases not matched to a gene. CDR3 length equals 13 residues. The germline V gene encodes CDR1 DFQATT and CDR2 SNEGSKA (reference sequence). The CDR3 region has the DNA TGCAGTGCTAGCGAGGGGGCGGGAGAGACCCAGTACTTC. Its protein is CSASEGAGETQYF.

Notes on this clonotype: At one end, the junction sequence differs from germline, possibly due to a read error. In DNA form, the CDR3 reads TGTGCCAGTAGTTTGGGAGACCACCAGCATTTT. This codes for CASSLGDHQHF. This sequence joins TRBV12-3 or TRBV12-4 and TRBJ1-5; D not resolved. The CDR3 sequence is 11 residues long.

This chain links TRBV27 with TRBJ2-3; D remains ambiguous. The germline gives CDR1 MNHEY, CDR2 SMNVEV (reference sequence). V gave up 7 bases and J gave up 1 base, with 12 bases separating them. The CDR3 contains 14 residues. The CDR3 DNA is TGTGCCAGCACTGTGGAGTGGGGCACAGATACGCAGTATTTT. Translating gives CASTVEWGTDTQYF.

The chain joins TRBV28 to TRBJ2-5, with TRBD2 matching 8 bases. V trimming: 5 bases; J trimming: 5 bases; junction bases outside the gene matches: 10. The CDR3 totals 15 residues. CDR1 is MDHEN, CDR2 SYDVKM, per germline. CDR3 sequence (DNA): TGTGCCAGCAGTCGTCGGACTAGCCGGGGGGAGACCCAGTACTTC. Protein product: CASSRRTSRGETQYF.

J is TRBJ2-7 and V is TRBV20-1; TRBD1 or TRBD2 may be the D gene (7 bases each). In germline, CDR1 is DFQATT, CDR2 SNEGSKA (reference sequence). The V end was cut by 6 bases, the J end by 3 bases, with 12 bases between. The CDR3 consists of 12 residues. CDR3 nucleotides: TGCAGTGCCAGCGGGACAGTCTACGAGCAGTACTTC. This translates into CSASGTVYEQYF.

This clonotype has a handful of counts. The chain is built from TRBV28 and TRBJ2-7; D possibly matches TRBD1 or TRBD2 (5 bases each). Trimming took 6 bases from V and 1 from J, leaving 13 bases between them. The CDR3 extends over 14 amino acids. Germline V gives CDR1 MDHEN, CDR2 SYDVKM. The CDR3 sequence: CASSHRGGSYEQYF. The CDR3 DNA reads as TGTGCCAGCAGCCACCGGGGCGGATCCTACGAGCAGTACTTC.

Only a few counts were recorded for this clonotype. The V call is TRBV2, the J call TRBJ1-2; D is unresolved. Between the trimmed V and J ends, which lost 3 bases and 0 bases, there was a span of 5 bases. Germline assignment: CDR1 SNHLY and CDR2 FYNNEI. The CDR3 is made up of 13 amino acids. CDR3 bases: TGTGCCAGCAGTGAGAACCCTAACTATGGCTACACCTTC. Its translation: CASSENPNYGYTF. Together with reference TRBV2 and TRBJ1-2, the CDR3 gives the full variable domain: EPEVTQTPSHQVTQMGQEVILRCVPISNHLYFYWYRQILGQKVEFLVSFYNNEISEKSEIFDDQFSVERPDGSNFTLKIRSTKLEDSAMYFCASSENPNYGYTFGSGTRLTVV.

The chain is built from TRBV4-1 and TRBJ2-5; TRBD2 matches at 8 bases. The junction had 9 bases not matched to a gene; V was cut back by 0 bases and J by 9 bases. Germline V gene sequence: CDR1 MGHRA, CDR2 YSYEKL. This CDR3 contains 15 residues. This chain's CDR3 is CASSQDSAGAEAQYF. DNA for the CDR3: TGCGCCAGCAGCCAAGATTCAGCGGGGGCGGAGGCCCAGTACTTC.

With regard to this clonotype: One junction end disagrees with the germline gene, perhaps due to a read error. The chain uses TRBV7-2 and TRBJ2-3, with D possibly being TRBD2 (6 bases). The germline CDR1 and CDR2 sequences are SGHTA and FQGNSA. The CDR3 length is 15 residues. CDR3 nucleotide sequence: TGTGCCAGCGGCTTTGGCGGGATAGGGGTAGATACGCAGTATTTT. This translates into CASGFGGIGVDTQYF.

The chain uses TRBV11-2 and TRBJ2-5, with D perhaps TRBD1 or TRBD2 (5 bases each). The V gene lost 5 bases and the J gene lost 2 bases, with 9 bases spanning the gap. The length of the CDR3 is 13 residues. The germline CDR1 and CDR2 sequences are SGHAT and FQNNGV. The CDR3 DNA follows: TGTGCCAGCAGCCCCTGGGGGCAAGAGACCCAGTACTTC. Translation: CASSPWGQETQYF.

This clonotype has ten or more counts. The CDR3 coding sequence is TGCAGCGTTGTTTTGGATTCCACCTACGAGCAGTACTTC. Residues: CSVVLDSTYEQYF. The J gene is TRBJ2-7, the V gene TRBV29-1; D is unclear. Deletions cut 4 bases from V and 2 bases from J, with 12 bases between. The CDR3 is made up of 13 amino acids. Germline CDR1 and CDR2: SQVTM and ANQGSEA.

This clonotype came up a few times. This chain joins TRBV7-6 and TRBJ2-5; 7 nucleotides line up with TRBD1. Germline CDR1 is SGHVS and CDR2 is FNYEAQ. The J segment lost 5 bases and the V segment lost 1 base, leaving 7 bases of the junction unmatched. The CDR3 loop spans 15 amino acids. The CDR3 protein is CASSLGQGWRETQYF. DNA of the CDR3: TGTGCCAGCAGCTTAGGACAGGGATGGAGGGAGACCCAGTACTTC.

The V gene is TRBV7-9, the J gene TRBJ2-3; 9 nucleotides agree with TRBD2. Per germline, CDR1 SEHNR and CDR2 FQNEAQ (reference sequence). The CDR3 contains 17 residues. The V segment lost 5 bases and the J segment 0 bases; nucleotides outside the gene matches: 9. CDR3 residues: CASSPDGTSYSTDTQYF. The CDR3 DNA sequence: TGTGCCAGCAGCCCAGACGGGACTAGCTATAGCACAGATACGCAGTATTTT.